This T cell receptor (beta chain) was obtained from a study of OX40 agonist ivuxolimab in advanced cancers. Measured with immunoSEQ multiplex PCR; TCRdb has only the in-frame clones, and not every one. This sample carries 95,000 to 150,000 clones, roughly 93% of them seen once, and the ten largest clones take more than 0.15%. In germline, CDR1 is SGHTA, CDR2 FQGNSA. V shed 5 bases, J shed 11 bases, and the junction held 10 bases outside the gene matches. The CDR3 sequence is 15 residues long. The sequence was obtained from an adult with an advanced solid tumor such as melanoma, head and neck, liver or kidney cancer. This sequence joins TRBV7-2 and TRBJ2-3, with 13 positions matching TRBD2. Sequenced material: CD4+ or CD8+ T cells sorted from blood, taken in a trial of the OX40 agonist ivuxolimab. The CDR3 coding sequence is TGTGCCAGCAGCCCATCGACTAGCGGGGGGCGGAAGCAGTATTTT. Translated, it gives CASSPSTSGGRKQYF.